This entry lists 27 T cell receptor beta chains sequenced from one sample in a study of blood T cell repertoires in COVID-19 (dated by TCRdb to about 2020). The library came from the immunoSEQ multiplex PCR assay. Sourced from immuneACCESS, this table was stored by TCRdb with only in-frame sequences that have V and J called. A share of the clones is absent; for the studies checked, an unresolved V gene accounts for under half, and the remainder has no known explanation. The sample table lists about 470,000 clones, about 85% of them with a count of one. Together, the top ten hold 0.7% of the sample. Sequenced sample: PBMCs or T cells enriched from blood (not recorded which). The receptors derive from a woman under 30 who had recovered from COVID-19.

The chain uses TRBV6-4 and TRBJ2-1, with 12 nucleotides matching TRBD2. This CDR3 region has 24 residues. With 2 bases clipped from V and 2 bases from J, the junction kept 25 bases outside the gene matches. Germline values: CDR1 MRHNA, CDR2 SNTAGT. The CDR3 DNA reads TGTGCCAGCAGTGACCCACTCCACACAACTAGCGGGGGGCTACAACTTCGACCCTACAATGAGCAGTTCTTC. Encoded protein: CASSDPLHTTSGGLQLRPYNEQFF.

The V gene is TRBV6-4, the J gene TRBJ2-3; D gene unclear. The germline V and J ends were trimmed by 4 bases and 2 bases, with 16 bases remaining between them. This CDR3 contains 16 residues. The germline gives CDR1 MRHNA, CDR2 SNTAGT. This CDR3 is CASSVRPSALTDTQYF. The CDR3 DNA is TGTGCCAGCAGTGTGCGGCCCTCCGCCCTCACAGATACGCAGTATTTT.

J is TRBJ2-2 and V is TRBV2; TRBD1 agrees at 10 bases. The V and J ends lost 5 bases and 9 bases, in that order; junction bases with no gene match: 9. This CDR3 comprises 15 residues. The germline V gene encodes CDR1 SNHLY and CDR2 FYNNEI. This CDR3 is CASSHDRGRHRELFF. CDR3 nucleotide sequence: TGTGCCAGCAGTCACGACAGGGGGCGGCACCGGGAGCTGTTTTTT.

This chain uses TRBV28 with TRBJ2-2; 8 positions match TRBD1. The germline gives CDR1 MDHEN, CDR2 SYDVKM. V shed 6 bases and J 4 bases; nucleotides not matched to a gene: 10. The CDR3 sequence is 16 residues long. The chain's CDR3 is CASRPPTGDGTGELFF. CDR3 in DNA: TGTGCCAGCAGACCTCCGACAGGGGACGGCACCGGGGAGCTGTTTTTT.

This chain links TRBV30 with TRBJ1-4, with D hard to call. Germline lookup yields CDR1 GTSNPN and CDR2 SVGIG (reference sequence). The V and J ends lost 3 bases and 3 bases respectively, with 8 bases between them. The CDR3 runs 13 residues. CDR3 loop: CAWRVLPNEKLFF. In DNA, the CDR3 is TGTGCCTGGAGAGTACTCCCTAATGAAAAACTGTTTTTT.

The chain joins TRBV28 to TRBJ1-2; 10 bases are shared with TRBD1. After removal of 4 bases from V and 5 bases from J, the junction contained 10 bases not matched to a gene. This CDR3 spans 16 amino acids. Germline V gene data show CDR1 as MDHEN and CDR2 as SYDVKM. The CDR3 DNA reads as TGTGCCAGCAGTTCTCCATCCGGGACAGGGGATTATGGCTACACCTTC. Its translation is CASSSPSGTGDYGYTF.

This chain uses TRBV28 with TRBJ2-3; 8 bases fit TRBD1. Germline CDR1 is MDHEN and CDR2 is SYDVKM. This CDR3 has 16 residues. V was pared by 3 bases and J by 5 bases, with 10 bases of the junction left unmatched. The CDR3 loop is CASSFQGQGKGDTQYF. The CDR3 DNA is TGTGCCAGCAGTTTCCAAGGACAGGGCAAGGGAGATACGCAGTATTTT.

The rearrangement joins TRBV4-2 to TRBJ1-6; D is unresolved. V shed 0 bases and J shed 4 bases, with 13 bases lying between them. CDR3 size: 17 residues. Germline V gene lookup returns CDR1 LGHNA and CDR2 YNFKEQ. CDR3 residues: CASSQEDSGFYNSPLHF. The CDR3 region has the DNA TGTGCCAGCAGCCAAGAGGACTCTGGGTTTTATAATTCACCCCTCCACTTT.

This clone was recorded a few times. The chain combines TRBV12-5 with TRBJ1-5; D gene ambiguous. Trimming took 1 base from V and 2 from J, leaving 9 bases between them. From germline, CDR1 is LGHNT and CDR2 FRNRAP. The CDR3 totals 15 residues. In nucleotides, the CDR3 is TGTGCTAGTGGTTTGGCACAGAAGCGCAATCAGCCCCAGCATTTT. It codes for CASGLAQKRNQPQHF.

This clone was detected only a few times. The chain uses TRBV5-1 and TRBJ1-4; possibly TRBD1 for D (6 bases). CDR1 is SGHRS, CDR2 YFSETQ, per germline. V was shortened by 0 bases and J by 5 bases, with 14 bases between the two germline ends. The CDR3 contains 16 residues. DNA for the CDR3: TGCGCCAGCAGCTTGGGGGGGCCGGGCTTCAATGAAAAACTGTTTTTT. Translating it yields CASSLGGPGFNEKLFF. The full variable domain, with the rest looked up from reference TRBV5-1 and TRBJ1-4, is KAGVTQTPRYLIKTRGQQVTLSCSPISGHRSVSWYQQTPGQGLQFLFEYFSETQRNKGNFPGRFSGRQFSNSRSEMNVSTLELGDSALYLCASSLGGPGFNEKLFFGSGTQLSVL.

This rearrangement joins TRBV6-5 to TRBJ1-2; 7 bases align to TRBD1. Germline CDR1 MNHEY, CDR2 SVGAGI. J gave up 2 bases and V 6 bases, and 3 bases lay outside the gene matches. This CDR3 spans 13 amino acids. Here the CDR3 reads CASSHRGNYGYTF. The CDR3 coding sequence is TGTGCCAGCAGCCACAGGGGAAACTATGGCTACACCTTC.

The CDR3 loop reads CASSLGDPGGNGYTF. The CDR3 DNA follows: TGCGCCAGCAGCTTGGGGGACCCCGGAGGGAACGGCTACACCTTC. The chain joins TRBV5-1 to TRBJ1-2; D may be TRBD1 (5 bases). Germline CDR1 and CDR2: SGHRS and YFSETQ. V lost 0 bases, J lost 8 bases, and 17 bases lay in between. This CDR3 contains 15 residues.

CDR3: CASSKAHSDSQFHGYTF. CDR3 in DNA: TGTGCCAGCAGCAAAGCGCACTCGGACAGCCAGTTTCATGGCTACACCTTC. The chain is built from TRBV21-1 and TRBJ1-2; the table's D call TRBD1 went unverified against the DNA. TRBV21-1 is a documented pseudogene. The CDR3 is made up of 17 amino acids.

The gene calls are TRBV6-4 and TRBJ2-1; 9 bases map to TRBD1. Germline values: CDR1 MRHNA, CDR2 SNTAGT. The V gene end was trimmed by 2 bases and the J gene end by 7 bases; junction bases not matched to a gene: 3. The CDR3 covers 14 residues. CDR3 loop: CASSDGTGLNEQFF. CDR3 nucleotides: TGTGCCAGCAGTGACGGGACAGGGTTGAATGAGCAGTTCTTC.

There are a few counts of this clone. The chain has TRBV7-9 and TRBJ1-2, with 8 positions matching TRBD1. V was clipped by 6 bases and J by 5 bases; unmatched bases: 5. Germline V gives CDR1 SEHNR, CDR2 FQNEAQ (reference sequence). The CDR3 consists of 13 residues. The DNA of the CDR3 is TGTGCCAGCAGACATGGACAGGGTTATGGCTACACCTTC. It translates to CASRHGQGYGYTF.

This clone was counted only a few times. Compared with germline, one end of the junction differs, possibly owing to a read error. V is TRBV28 and J is TRBJ2-7; 7 bases match TRBD1. The CDR3 covers 13 residues. From germline, CDR1 is MDHEN and CDR2 SYDVKM. The CDR3 nucleotides read TGCGCAACAACAGGGGAAGGAACCTACGAGCAGTACTTC. Amino acid sequence: CATTGEGTYEQYF.

The rearrangement uses TRBV6-6 and TRBJ1-4, with 9 positions matching TRBD1. This CDR3 spans 15 amino acids. V shed 5 bases and J 8 bases; nucleotides not matched to a gene: 9. CDR1 is MNHNY, CDR2 SVGAGI, per germline (reference sequence). The CDR3 loop reads CASSATQGAWEKLFF. CDR3 sequence (DNA): TGTGCCAGCAGTGCGACACAGGGGGCGTGGGAAAAACTGTTTTTT.

This chain uses TRBV5-1 with TRBJ2-3; TRBD1 aligns across 10 bases. The V segment lost 4 bases and the J segment 3 bases; nucleotides outside the gene matches: 5. CDR1 is SGHRS and CDR2 is YFSETQ in the germline V gene. CDR3 length: 15 amino acids. The chain's CDR3 is CASSGGTGVTDTQYF. The CDR3 region has the DNA TGCGCCAGCAGCGGCGGGACAGGGGTGACAGATACGCAGTATTTT.

The gene calls are TRBV9 and TRBJ1-1; D unresolved. The V gene's germline CDR1 is SGDLS and CDR2 YYNGEE. V was pared by 4 bases and J by 2 bases, with 12 bases between. The CDR3 loop spans 14 amino acids. The CDR3 DNA reads as TGTGCCAGCAGCTCCTCCGGGTTTAACACTGAAGCTTTCTTT. The encoded protein is CASSSSGFNTEAFF.

The chain recombines TRBV7-9 with TRBJ2-7; D unclear. Trimming took 3 bases from V and 2 from J, leaving 5 bases between them. The CDR3 is 12 amino acids. CDR1 SEHNR and CDR2 FQNEAQ come from the germline V gene (reference sequence). CDR3 DNA sequence: TGTGCCAGCAGCTTTAATCCCTACGAGCAGTACTTC. Translating gives CASSFNPYEQYF.

As regards this clone: The conserved final phenylalanine or tryptophan is absent from the CDR3, which likely points to a read error. The DNA is left out, because the CDR3 cannot be placed on it with certainty; the CDR3 is given as TCRdb lists it. The V and J genes are TRBV7-9 and TRBJ2-7; TRBD1 was called by the table and not checked on the DNA. Germline CDR1 and CDR2: SEHNR and FQNEAQ (reference sequence). 11 amino acids form the CDR3, both terminal residues included. The CDR3 sequence is CASSIDRVGRL.

This rearrangement joins TRBV30 to TRBJ2-7, with D perhaps matching TRBD1 (6 bases). V dropped 2 bases and J dropped 0 bases, with 8 bases sitting between them. The CDR3 is 13 residues long. Germline V gives CDR1 GTSNPN, CDR2 SVGIG (reference sequence). The CDR3 loop reads CAWSTDSSYEQYF. The CDR3 coding sequence is TGTGCCTGGAGTACGGACAGCTCCTACGAGCAGTACTTC.

The CDR3 loop reads CAWDDFPGDQPQHF. The CDR3 DNA reads TGTGCCTGGGACGACTTCCCGGGGGATCAGCCCCAGCATTTT. This chain joins TRBV30 and TRBJ1-5; tentatively, D is TRBD1 (5 bases). Per germline, CDR1 GTSNPN and CDR2 SVGIG (reference sequence). The CDR3 is made up of 14 amino acids. V lost 5 bases, J lost 5 bases, and 16 bases lay in between.

The chain combines TRBV7-9 with TRBJ2-1; TRBD1 aligns across 7 bases. In germline, CDR1 is SEHNR, CDR2 FQNEAQ (reference sequence). CDR3 size: 16 residues. V lost 5 bases and J lost 0; bases outside the gene matches: 7. CDR3 sequence: CASSPYRGTSYNEQFF. The CDR3 DNA follows: TGTGCCAGCAGCCCCTACAGGGGAACCTCCTACAATGAGCAGTTCTTC. Drawing the rest from reference TRBV7-9 and TRBJ2-1, the complete variable domain is DTGVSQNPRHKITKRGQNVTFRCDPISEHNRLYWYRQTLGQGPEFLTYFQNEAQLEKSRLLSDRFSAERPKGSFSTLEIQRTEQGDSAMYLCASSPYRGTSYNEQFFGPGTRLTVL.

The J gene is TRBJ2-1, the V gene TRBV3-1 (or the pseudogene TRBV3-2); TRBD1 matches 8 bases. V shed 1 base, J shed 5 bases, and the junction held 1 base outside the gene matches. The germline V gene has CDR1 LGHDT and CDR2 YNNKEL (reference sequence). The CDR3 totals 14 residues. The CDR3 nucleotides are TGTGCCAGCAGCCAAGTACAGGGGGACAATGAGCAGTTCTTC. Protein: CASSQVQGDNEQFF.

This clone turned up a few times. The V gene is TRBV9, the J gene TRBJ1-3, with D possibly matching TRBD1 (6 bases). The germline V gene encodes CDR1 SGDLS and CDR2 YYNGEE. Deletions cut 0 bases from V and 2 bases from J, with 15 bases between. The CDR3 is 17 residues long. This chain's CDR3 is CASSVEFRGAPGNTIYF. The CDR3 DNA reads as TGTGCCAGCAGCGTAGAGTTCAGGGGAGCCCCTGGAAACACCATATATTTT.

This chain joins TRBV3-1 (or the pseudogene TRBV3-2) and TRBJ2-3, with 7 bases fitting TRBD2. Germline V gene sequence: CDR1 LGHDT, CDR2 YNNKEL (reference sequence). The trim removed 3 bases at V and 4 bases at J, leaving 10 bases unmatched. This CDR3 has 16 amino acids. This chain's CDR3 is CASSQNPGEGADTQYF. The DNA for the CDR3 is TGTGCCAGCAGCCAGAACCCGGGGGAGGGAGCAGATACGCAGTATTTT.